This T cell receptor (beta chain) was recorded in a study of PD-L1 blockade in urothelial cancer. Study information: T cells numbered a median of around 150,000 in the blood samples.

V trimming: 5 bases; J trimming: 1 base; junction bases outside the gene matches: 5. The CDR3 has 15 amino acids. CDR1 is GTSNPN and CDR2 is SVGIG in the germline V gene (reference sequence). The protocol was immunoSEQ multiplex PCR, while the TCRdb copy is restricted to in-frame clones and leaves out a portion. Of 45,000 or so clones listed, 82% were seen once; the top ten hold 3% to 3.5%. Study observations and caveats: Tumor-associated clones in the blood of durable-benefit patients grew more at 3 weeks.

To note about this clone: The antigen is unknown.

The rearrangement links TRBV30 to TRBJ1-5; TRBD1 agrees at 10 bases. The TCR was taken from a man in his 70s with urothelial cancer. Sequences were derived from PBMCs, sampled around atezolizumab (anti-PD-L1) treatment. The CDR3 DNA sequence: TGTGCCTGGGACAGGGGGCCCGAGAGCAATCAGCCCCAGCATTTT. Translating gives CAWDRGPESNQPQHF.